The entry below gives a single T cell receptor beta chain sequence along with its context. Its antigen is currently unknown. Trimming removed 4 bases from V and 4 bases from J; junction bases left unmatched: 9. This CDR3 contains 15 residues. Per the germline V gene, CDR1 is MDHEN and CDR2 is SYDVKM. The data stem from a study of T cell responses to AZD1222 COVID-19 vaccine. Overall study results and limits: Reportedly, nearly half of unique spike TCRs recognized epitopes outside B.1.351/B.1.1.7 mutations.

Here immunoSEQ multiplex PCR was the method, and the copy in TCRdb shows in-frame clones only, minus some. The data hold some 79,000 clones, with approximately 83% observed a single time. The rearrangement links TRBV28 to TRBJ2-7, with 8 bases identical to TRBD2. The origin of this receptor is an adult who received the AZD1222 COVID-19 vaccine. This specimen consisted of peripheral blood, obtained 28 days after the second AZD1222 dose. In DNA, the CDR3 is TGTGCCAGCAGTTCCCCGGGGGGGGGCCAGTACGAGCAGTACTTC. Amino acids: CASSSPGGGQYEQYF.